A selection of T cell receptor beta chains follows, all from one sample in a study of blood T cell repertoires in COVID-19. The protocol was immunoSEQ multiplex PCR, while the TCRdb copy is restricted to in-frame clones and leaves out a portion. The data contain roughly 250,000 clones, nearly 85% of them singletons. The source material was peripheral blood. Receptors originate from a human donor in a cohort sampled during active COVID-19. The CDR3 runs from the conserved cysteine through the conserved F or W. The D gene is left open where the match is weak. Rows may omit the clone size; those that give it use once, few, many or a size class.

j_call v_call d_call clone_size cdr3_aa cdr3_nt
TRBJ2-7 TRBV6-5 TRBD1 NA CASSFDQGADEQYF TGTGCCAGCAGTTTCGATCAGGGGGCTGACGAGCAGTACTTC
TRBJ1-5 TRBV9 NA NA CASSVAGERNQPQHF TGTGCCAGCAGCGTAGCAGGGGAACGCAATCAGCCCCAGCATTTT
TRBJ2-1 TRBV18 NA NA CASSPSRSSYNEQFF TGTGCCAGCTCACCATCTAGAAGCTCCTACAATGAGCAGTTCTTC
TRBJ2-1 TRBV7-6 NA NA CASSLGSSSGNEQFF TGTGCCAGCAGCTTAGGTAGTTCTTCTGGCAATGAGCAGTTCTTC
TRBJ2-1 TRBV6-2/TRBV6-3 TRBD2 NA CASSPLAGTSIFGEQFF TGTGCCAGCAGCCCTCTAGCGGGGACCTCAATATTTGGTGAGCAGTTCTTC
TRBJ1-2 TRBV27 NA NA CASRTSNDYGYTF TGTGCCAGCAGGACTTCTAACGATTATGGCTACACCTTC
TRBJ1-2 TRBV30 TRBD1 NA CAWSFTGQGCTF TGTGCCTGGAGTTTTACTGGACAGGGCTGTACCTTC
TRBJ1-6 TRBV25-1 TRBD1 NA CASMRWTGRNSPLHF TGTGCCAGCATGCGTTGGACAGGGCGTAATTCACCCCTCCACTTT
TRBJ2-5 TRBV3-1/TRBV3-2 NA NA CASSQEGGSETQYF TGTGCCAGCAGCCAAGAGGGGGGATCGGAGACCCAGTACTTC
TRBJ2-2 TRBV6-4 TRBD2 NA CASSPSSGSIDGELFF TGTGCCAGCAGCCCTTCTAGCGGGAGTATCGACGGGGAGCTGTTTTTT
TRBJ1-5 TRBV19 NA NA CASSIGGNNQPQHF TGTGCCAGTAGTATCGGAGGGAACAATCAGCCCCAGCATTTT
TRBJ2-4 TRBV4-1 NA NA CASSQGPPRDTKNIQYF TGCGCCAGCAGCCAAGGGCCCCCCCGGGACACCAAAAACATTCAGTACTTC
TRBJ2-5 TRBV5-1 TRBD1 NA CASSGGQGAGSETQYF TGCGCCAGCAGCGGGGGACAGGGGGCGGGATCAGAGACCCAGTACTTC
TRBJ1-1 TRBV12-5 NA NA CASGFGREDTEAFF TGTGCTAGTGGTTTCGGCAGGGAAGACACTGAAGCTTTCTTT
TRBJ2-7 TRBV11-2 TRBD1 NA CASSLGGDRAGEQYF TGTGCCAGCAGCTTAGGGGGGGACAGGGCGGGCGAGCAGTACTTC
TRBJ2-2 TRBV11-2 TRBD2 NA CASSTRPIAGGPVTGELFF TGTGCCAGCAGCACCCGCCCGATAGCGGGAGGGCCTGTCACCGGGGAGCTGTTTTTT
TRBJ2-7 TRBV9 TRBD2 NA CASSVDPGGTYEQYF TGTGCCAGCAGCGTAGATCCGGGGGGAACCTACGAGCAGTACTTC
TRBJ1-1 TRBV19 NA few CAIRHSNTEAFF TGTGCCATCAGACACTCAAACACTGAAGCTTTCTTT
TRBJ2-1 TRBV10-2 TRBD2 NA CASKGTSGLNEQFF TGCGCCAGCAAAGGAACTAGCGGGCTCAATGAGCAGTTCTTC
TRBJ1-1 TRBV19 NA NA CASSRRERDTEAFF TGTGCCAGTAGTCGGAGGGAGAGGGACACTGAAGCTTTCTTT
TRBJ1-1 TRBV6-5 NA NA CANGQNTEAFF TGTGCCAACGGACAGAACACTGAAGCTTTCTTT
TRBJ2-3 TRBV5-1 TRBD1 NA CASSAQGAGDTQYF TGCGCCAGCAGCGCACAGGGGGCCGGAGATACGCAGTATTTT
TRBJ1-5 TRBV6-5 NA NA CASTFATGQPQHF TGTGCCAGCACCTTCGCTACAGGACAGCCCCAGCATTTT
TRBJ1-6 TRBV7-2 NA NA CASSPPGDFSPLHF TGTGCCAGCAGCCCTCCGGGGGATTTTTCACCCCTCCACTTT
TRBJ2-1 TRBV11-2 NA NA CASSRRGNGMLNEQFF TGTGCCAGCTCAAGAAGAGGGAACGGGATGCTTAATGAGCAGTTCTTC
TRBJ1-3 TRBV5-1 NA NA CASSLIASSGNTIYF TGCGCCAGCAGCTTGATCGCCAGCTCTGGAAACACCATATATTTT
TRBJ1-6 TRBV7-9 TRBD1 NA CASRKRAGTGDYNSPLHF TGTGCCAGCAGGAAGCGGGCCGGGACAGGTGACTATAATTCACCCCTCCACTTT
TRBJ2-5 TRBV3-1/TRBV3-2 NA NA CASSQGFLQGEETQYF TGTGCCAGCAGCCAAGGTTTTTTACAGGGAGAAGAGACCCAGTACTTC
TRBJ1-5 TRBV19 NA NA CASSIGRQGFEQPQHF TGTGCCAGTAGTATAGGTAGGCAGGGATTTGAGCAGCCCCAGCATTTT
TRBJ2-7 TRBV19 NA NA CASSMGTIYEQYF TGTGCCAGTAGTATGGGGACAATATACGAGCAGTACTTC
TRBJ2-7 TRBV11-2 TRBD2 few CASSLAGRVASYEQYF TGTGCCAGCAGCTTAGCCGGGAGGGTCGCCTCCTACGAGCAGTACTTC